Each of the 27 T cell receptor beta chains below was sequenced from the same sample in a study of T cell responses to AZD1222 COVID-19 vaccine. The assay was immunoSEQ multiplex PCR, and TCRdb's table has in-frame clones only and misses some. Here the sample spans roughly 190,000 clones, just over 90% being singletons. This specimen consisted of peripheral blood, obtained on day 0 of AZD1222 vaccination. These receptors were taken from an adult in good health.

The V call is TRBV21-1, the J call TRBJ1-5; no check of the table's D call, TRBD1, against the DNA was made. TRBV21-1 has pseudogene status. The CDR3 length is 17 residues. CDR3 in amino acids: CASREPGGEWGNQPQHF. CDR3 coding DNA: TGTGCCAGCAGAGAACCAGGGGGCGAGTGGGGCAATCAGCCCCAGCATTTT.

The chain links TRBV5-1 to TRBJ1-3; the D gene is possibly TRBD1 (5 bases). Trimming took 3 bases from V and 0 from J, leaving 19 bases between them. The CDR3 runs to 18 residues. Germline CDR1 SGHRS, CDR2 YFSETQ. As DNA, the CDR3 is TGCGCCAGCAGCTCACGATCCGGGACGGTGAACTCTGGAAACACCATATATTTT. Residues: CASSSRSGTVNSGNTIYF.

The chain employs TRBV4-2 and TRBJ2-1; 9 bases align to TRBD2. This CDR3 spans 17 amino acids. After removal of 0 bases from V and 2 bases from J, the junction contained 5 bases not matched to a gene. The germline gives CDR1 LGHNA, CDR2 YNFKEQ. CDR3 coding DNA: TGTGCCAGCAGCCAAGATGCGGCTAGCGGGGCCTACAATGAGCAGTTCTTC. The encoded protein is CASSQDAASGAYNEQFF.

The gene calls are TRBV7-3 and TRBJ2-3; 13 bases match TRBD2. The germline V gene has CDR1 SGHTA and CDR2 FQGTGA. Losses at the gene ends were 5 bases for V and 4 bases for J; bases not matched to a gene: 12. The CDR3 length is 18 residues. CDR3 region: CASSPTPGLAGEADTQYF. The DNA for the CDR3 is TGTGCCAGCAGCCCAACACCCGGACTAGCGGGAGAGGCAGATACGCAGTATTTT.

The chain combines TRBV29-1 with TRBJ2-7, with D possibly matching TRBD1 (6 bases). The CDR3 spans 13 residues. The germline CDR1 and CDR2 sequences are SQVTM and ANQGSEA. The V end lost 1 base, the J end lost 3 bases, and 10 bases lay between the germline ends. The chain's CDR3 is CSVEVRGRYEQYF. CDR3 coding DNA: TGCAGCGTTGAAGTCAGGGGCCGCTACGAGCAGTACTTC.

J is TRBJ2-2 and V is TRBV7-2; possibly TRBD1 or TRBD2 for D (5 bases each). Trimming cost V 5 bases and J 8 bases, with 12 bases left between them. The CDR3 is 13 residues long. CDR1 SGHTA and CDR2 FQGNSA come from the germline V gene. The CDR3 is CASSRDGIGELFF. DNA for the CDR3: TGTGCCAGCAGCCGGGACGGTATAGGGGAGCTGTTTTTT.

J is TRBJ2-3 and V is TRBV5-1; D gene ambiguous. Germline V gene sequence: CDR1 SGHRS, CDR2 YFSETQ. Between the trimmed V and J ends, which lost 4 bases and 5 bases, there was a span of 11 bases. The CDR3 sequence is 13 residues long. CDR3 loop: CASSRAQGDTQYF. CDR3 in DNA: TGCGCCAGCAGCCGGGCCCAAGGAGATACGCAGTATTTT.

The CDR3 spells CASSLAGQGLYEQYF. The CDR3 nucleotides are TGTGCCAGCAGCTTAGCTGGACAGGGACTCTACGAGCAGTACTTC. V and J are TRBV7-9 and TRBJ2-7, with TRBD1 matching over 8 bases. CDR1 is SEHNR, CDR2 FQNEAQ, per germline (reference sequence). The V segment lost 0 bases and the J segment 3 bases; nucleotides outside the gene matches: 4. This CDR3 has 15 amino acids. Full variable domain (outside the CDR3, taken from reference TRBV7-9 and TRBJ2-7): DTGVSQNPRHKITKRGQNVTFRCDPISEHNRLYWYRQTLGQGPEFLTYFQNEAQLEKSRLLSDRFSAERPKGSFSTLEIQRTEQGDSAMYLCASSLAGQGLYEQYFGPGTRLTVT.

The chain employs TRBV19 and TRBJ1-3, with D unclear. V was trimmed by 8 bases and J by 4 bases, leaving 12 bases between them. Looked up from germline, CDR1 is LNHDA and CDR2 is SQIVND (reference sequence). The CDR3 totals 13 residues. DNA for the CDR3: TGTGCCAGTGGGCCCCAAACAGGAAACACCATATATTTT. Its protein is CASGPQTGNTIYF.

The chain uses TRBV5-4 and TRBJ2-5; TRBD2 matches 8 bases. This CDR3 is 17 amino acids long. Germline values: CDR1 SGHNT, CDR2 YYREEE (reference sequence). V lost 3 bases to trimming and J lost 1 base; unmatched junction nucleotides: 11. The CDR3 region has the DNA TGTGCCAGCAGCTCCTCCCGCGGCGGGGGGCCCCAAGAGACCCAGTACTTC. It is translated as CASSSSRGGGPQETQYF. Filled out from reference TRBV5-4 and TRBJ2-5, the complete variable domain reads ETGVTQSPTHLIKTRGQQVTLRCSSQSGHNTVSWYQQALGQGPQFIFQYYREEENGRGNFPPRFSGLQFPNYSSELNVNALELDDSALYLCASSSSRGGGPQETQYFGPGTRLLVL.

This chain joins TRBV18 and TRBJ1-5, with unresolved D. Trimming removed 6 bases at V and 5 bases at J, with 11 bases between. Germline-derived CDR1 and CDR2 are KGHSH and LQKENI. The CDR3 sequence is 13 residues long. CDR3 nucleotide sequence: TGTGCCAGCTCCTCATTGAAAGATCAGCCCCAGCATTTT. Amino acids: CASSSLKDQPQHF. Together with reference TRBV18 and TRBJ1-5, the CDR3 gives the full variable domain: NAGVMQNPRHLVRRRGQEARLRCSPMKGHSHVYWYRQLPEEGLKFMVYLQKENIIDESGMPKERFSAEFPKEGPSILRIQQVVRGDSAAYFCASSSLKDQPQHFGDGTRLSIL.

The rearrangement joins TRBV4-3 to TRBJ2-2, with 8 positions matching TRBD2. With V trimmed by 0 bases and J by 7 bases, 16 bases remained unmatched. This CDR3 contains 19 residues. In germline, CDR1 is LGHNA, CDR2 YSLEER. The DNA of the CDR3 is TGCGCCAGCAGCCAAGATCTTGTAGCGAGCGGGGGTTGGGGCGGGGAGCTGTTTTTT. Encoded protein: CASSQDLVASGGWGGELFF.

The CDR3 bases are TGTGCCAGCAGCAAAGGTTGTCGGACCTACGAGCAGTACTTC. Encoded protein: CASSKGCRTYEQYF. The chain carries TRBV21-1 and TRBJ2-7. TRBV21-1 is reported as a pseudogene. The CDR3 loop spans 14 amino acids.

The genes are TRBV4-1 and TRBJ2-5; D is unclear. Germline V gene lookup returns CDR1 MGHRA and CDR2 YSYEKL. The CDR3 runs to 14 residues. V was shortened by 0 bases and J by 5 bases, with 10 bases between the two germline ends. The CDR3 sequence is CASSQDPAGETQYF. CDR3 nucleotide sequence: TGCGCCAGCAGCCAAGATCCAGCCGGGGAGACCCAGTACTTC.

V usage is TRBV10-2 and J usage is TRBJ2-1; 14 bases map to TRBD2. J gave up 5 bases and V 6 bases, and 12 bases lay outside the gene matches. This CDR3 spans 18 amino acids. The germline CDR1 and CDR2 sequences are WSHSY and SAAADI. CDR3 bases: TGCGCCAGCAGGGGGACTAGCGGGAGACGTTCCAAGCACAATGAGCAGTTCTTC. Its protein product is CASRGTSGRRSKHNEQFF.

The chain carries TRBV6-5 and TRBJ1-1; no definite D call. Germline CDR1 and CDR2: MNHEY and SVGAGI. The CDR3 extends over 12 amino acids. Trimming pared 6 bases from V and 5 bases from J, leaving 10 bases between. The DNA for the CDR3 is TGTGCCAGCAGAAAAAGGCAGACTGAAGCTTTCTTT. This codes for CASRKRQTEAFF.

V is TRBV7-2 and J is TRBJ2-5; weak D call: TRBD2 (5 bases). This CDR3 spans 14 amino acids. Germline CDR1 and CDR2: SGHTA and FQGNSA. The V gene lost 4 bases and the J gene lost 3 bases, with 12 bases spanning the gap. The CDR3 sequence: CASSSRRSEETQYF. The CDR3 DNA reads TGTGCCAGCAGCTCACGGAGGAGCGAAGAGACCCAGTACTTC.

The chain carries TRBV19 and TRBJ1-3; a possible D gene is TRBD1 (5 bases). Germline loops: CDR1 LNHDA, CDR2 SQIVND (reference sequence). Deletions cut 5 bases from V and 2 bases from J, with 10 bases between. This CDR3 spans 14 amino acids. The CDR3 DNA reads as TGTGCCAGTAGTCATAGGGGAGCTGGAAACACCATATATTTT. It specifies CASSHRGAGNTIYF.

This clone was observed a single time. This rearrangement joins TRBV18 to TRBJ2-3; 8 bases fit TRBD1. Germline V gene sequence: CDR1 KGHSH, CDR2 LQKENI. The length of the CDR3 is 16 residues. With 2 bases clipped from V and 2 bases from J, the junction kept 6 bases outside the gene matches. In DNA form, the CDR3 reads TGTGCCAGCTCACCAGGTACAGGGGGTAACACAGATACGCAGTATTTT. Protein sequence: CASSPGTGGNTDTQYF.

The chain uses TRBV6-5 and TRBJ2-1, with D uncertain. Deletions cut 5 bases from V and 1 base from J, with 12 bases between. The length of the CDR3 is 15 residues. The V gene's germline CDR1 is MNHEY and CDR2 SVGAGI. DNA of the CDR3: TGTGCCAGCAGTCGCCGACAAAATTCCTACAATGAGCAGTTCTTC. Protein: CASSRRQNSYNEQFF.

This chain connects TRBV7-2 to TRBJ1-1, with 7 bases lining up with TRBD1. V was pared by 1 base and J by 1 base, with 6 bases of the junction left unmatched. The germline CDR1 and CDR2 sequences are SGHTA and FQGNSA. The CDR3 totals 16 residues. In DNA form, the CDR3 reads TGTGCCAGCAGCTTAGAGGGGGCCGGGAGGAACACTGAAGCTTTCTTT. This translates into CASSLEGAGRNTEAFF.

The chain employs TRBV18 and TRBJ2-2, with D perhaps TRBD1 (5 bases). Trimming shortened V by 3 bases and J by 2 bases, and 10 bases separated the two germline ends. Germline V gene data show CDR1 as KGHSH and CDR2 as LQKENI. This CDR3 contains 15 residues. The CDR3: CASSPDTFNTGELFF. For the CDR3, the DNA is TGTGCCAGCTCACCGGACACTTTTAACACCGGGGAGCTGTTTTTT.

The rearrangement uses TRBV5-6 and TRBJ2-7, with D perhaps being TRBD1 or TRBD2 (5 bases each). Trimming removed 5 bases at V and 0 bases at J, with 15 bases between. The germline V gene has CDR1 SGHDT and CDR2 YYEEEE. The CDR3 runs 15 residues. Here the CDR3 DNA reads TGTGCCAGCAGTCTCCGGGACCTGAGCTCCTACGAGCAGTACTTC. This translates into CASSLRDLSSYEQYF.

This chain connects TRBV5-1 to TRBJ2-2; D is perhaps TRBD1 (6 bases). This CDR3 spans 15 amino acids. Germline CDR1 is SGHRS and CDR2 is YFSETQ. Trimming pared 4 bases from V and 1 base from J, leaving 11 bases between. CDR3 sequence (DNA): TGCGCCAGCAGCAGGGAGACAGGGAACACCGGGGAGCTGTTTTTT. It encodes CASSRETGNTGELFF.

This clone appeared a few times. This chain links TRBV6-5 with TRBJ2-2, with D tentatively TRBD2 (6 bases). The V gene's germline CDR1 is MNHEY and CDR2 SVGAGI. With 0 bases removed from V and 5 bases from J, the gap between germline ends came to 13 bases. The CDR3 consists of 16 residues. DNA of the CDR3: TGTGCCAGCAGTTACTCGATTCTCCTAGCGACCGGGGAGCTGTTTTTT. Translation gives CASSYSILLATGELFF.

CDR3 nucleotide sequence: TGTGCCAGCAGCGTAGGGCCGGGGACTGAAGCTTTCTTT. Translated: CASSVGPGTEAFF. The rearrangement joins TRBV9 to TRBJ1-1; D unclear. CDR3 length: 13 residues. The V end lost 0 bases, the J end lost 5 bases, and 8 bases lay between the germline ends. The germline V gene encodes CDR1 SGDLS and CDR2 YYNGEE.

A few counts support this clone. CDR3 amino acids: CASSSGQLTNEKLFF. CDR3 nucleotide sequence: TGTGCCAGCAGCTCTGGACAGTTAACTAATGAAAAACTGTTTTTT. The chain has TRBV7-2 and TRBJ1-4; tentatively, D is TRBD1 (6 bases). The CDR3 is 15 residues long. CDR1 and CDR2 from the germline V gene are SGHTA and FQGNSA. V was shortened by 4 bases and J by 1 base, with 10 bases between the two germline ends.